This T cell receptor beta chain emerged from a study of regulatory T cells in long-lasting Graves disease. The overall study: Duration of antithyroid drug therapy among newly diagnosed Graves' patients was under 3 months. Points from the study as a whole: It was possible that the small sample size reduced accuracy.

Building the TCR beta libraries relied on iRepertoire HTBI primers, and CDR3 regions underwent Arm-PCR. TCRdb called the multiplex PCR reads again in MiXCR, with one record for every CDR3 protein. The sample has 350,000 to 450,000 distinct CDR3 sequences, 16% seen once. Time point of the sample: newly diagnosed GD, antithyroid drugs for less than 3 months. The TCR library used RNA extracted from PBMCs. From an endocrinology department in Xi'an, China, came the patients. This clonotype was seen at least ten times. The antigen remains unidentified. V shed 6 bases, J shed 4 bases, and the junction held 8 bases outside the gene matches. This CDR3 has 14 residues. Germline values: CDR1 SNHLY, CDR2 FYNNEI. The same sample was also studied in work on T cells in Graves' hyperthyroidism and ophthalmopathy.

The sequence was obtained from a man between 40 and 49 years old with Graves disease. Sample: peripheral blood mononuclear cells (PBMCs), taken at new diagnosis, from a patient treated with antithyroid drugs. This sequence joins TRBV2 and TRBJ1-1; 7 positions agree with TRBD1. CDR3 bases: TGTGCCAGCAGCCAAGGGGGCCGCGGCACTGAAGCTTTCTTT. The encoded protein is CASSQGGRGTEAFF.